A selection of T cell receptor beta chains follows, all from one sample in a study of response to subunit inactivated influenza vaccine. TCRdb re-derived calls from the RT-PCR reads in MiXCR, one entry per CDR3 protein. Here the sample spans hundreds of thousands of distinct CDR3 sequences, around 25% being singletons. Sequencing was performed on CD4+ T cells sorted from PBMCs, taken roughly 5 days after vaccination. These receptors were taken from a man in his forties or fifties who received an inactivated influenza vaccine. CDR3s include the opening cysteine and the closing phenylalanine or tryptophan. The order of the fields is D gene, V gene, CDR3 length, J gene, clone size, CDR3 protein, CDR3 DNA. A D gene is named only where the DNA matches it firmly. Only some rows state a clone size, as once, few, many or a class for expanded clones.

>.|TRBV21-1|15|TRBJ2-2|.
CASDTGALNTGELFF
TGTGCCAGCGACACAGGGGCTTTGAACACCGGGGAGCTGTTTTTT
>.|TRBV6-1|15|TRBJ2-2|few
CASTLKTGYTGELFF
TGTGCCAGCACGCTAAAGACTGGATACACCGGGGAGCTGTTTTTT
>TRBD2|TRBV5-1|16|TRBJ2-3|.
CASSLVLSGSTDTQYF
TGCGCCAGCAGCTTGGTACTTAGCGGGAGCACAGATACGCAGTATTTT
>.|TRBV4-2|15|TRBJ2-7|.
CASSQALGSSYEQYF
TGTGCCAGCAGCCAAGCACTAGGAAGCTCCTACGAGCAGTACTTC
>.|TRBV13|15|TRBJ1-2|.
CASSPNPGPNYGYTF
TGTGCCAGCAGCCCAAATCCGGGACCGAACTATGGCTACACCTTC
>TRBD1|TRBV5-1|15|TRBJ2-2|few
CASSPWTGNTGELFF
TGCGCCAGCAGCCCCTGGACAGGGAACACCGGGGAGCTGTTTTTT
>TRBD2|TRBV20-1|14|TRBJ2-5|.
CSAKLAGGRETQYF
TGCAGTGCAAAACTAGCGGGGGGGCGGGAGACCCAGTACTTC
>.|TRBV7-9|13|TRBJ2-1|many
CASSFRGANEQFF
TGTGCCAGCAGCTTCCGGGGGGCAAATGAGCAGTTCTTC
>.|TRBV10-3|13|TRBJ1-6|few
CAIRDSRNSPLHF
TGTGCCATCAGGGACAGTCGAAATTCACCCCTCCACTTT
>.|TRBV10-3|15|TRBJ1-4|few
CAISESARENEKLFF
TGTGCCATCAGTGAGTCGGCCAGGGAGAATGAAAAACTGTTTTTT
>.|TRBV7-8|18|TRBJ2-6|.
CASSLNRVRSSGANVLTF
TGTGCCAGCAGCTTGAACAGGGTCAGAAGCTCTGGGGCCAACGTCCTGACTTTC
>TRBD2|TRBV5-1|16|TRBJ2-1|few
CASSPILAGGVNEQFF
TGCGCCAGCAGCCCCATACTAGCGGGAGGGGTAAATGAGCAGTTCTTC
>.|TRBV5-4|20|TRBJ2-1|many
CASTSETVRAKVYSYNEQFF
TGTGCCAGCACCTCTGAGACAGTCCGCGCTAAAGTTTACTCCTACAATGAGCAGTTCTTC
>.|TRBV7-2|14|TRBJ2-2|.
CASSLGHVSGELFF
TGTGCCAGCAGTTTAGGACACGTCTCCGGGGAGCTGTTTTTT
>TRBD1|TRBV28|15|TRBJ2-1|.
CASSSAGTGGNEQFF
TGTGCCAGCAGTTCGGCCGGGACAGGGGGCAATGAGCAGTTCTTC
>TRBD1|TRBV6-2/TRBV6-3|16|TRBJ2-3|.
CASRSLTGVATDTQYF
TGTGCCAGCAGAAGCCTTACAGGGGTTGCGACAGATACGCAGTATTTT
>.|TRBV20-1|13|TRBJ1-1|.
CSGMGGTNTEAFF
TGCAGCGGTATGGGGGGCACCAACACTGAAGCTTTCTTT
>.|TRBV6-1|14|TRBJ2-5|.
CASRGGGPGEAQYF
TGTGCCAGCCGGGGTGGGGGCCCGGGGGAGGCCCAGTACTTC
>TRBD1|TRBV5-1|16|TRBJ2-2|few
CASRNGQGADTGELFF
TGCGCCAGCAGAAATGGACAGGGGGCCGATACCGGGGAGCTGTTTTTT
>TRBD2|TRBV20-1|14|TRBJ2-7|few
CSARTGTSGYEQYF
TGCAGTGCCCGAACCGGGACTAGCGGCTACGAGCAGTACTTC
>.|TRBV11-1|14|TRBJ2-7|.
CASSLVARTYEQYF
TGTGCCAGCAGCTTAGTGGCCAGAACCTACGAGCAGTACTTC
>TRBD2|TRBV5-6|15|TRBJ2-1|.
CASSFERGGRFVQFF
TGTGCCAGCAGCTTCGAGCGGGGGGGCAGATTCGTGCAGTTCTTC
>.|TRBV4-2|19|TRBJ2-1|.
CASSPRPTRTRTPRDEQFF
TGTGCCAGCAGCCCCAGACCCACCCGGACCAGGACTCCACGCGATGAGCAGTTCTTC
>.|TRBV10-1|14|TRBJ2-5|few
CASSDPGPQETQYF
TGCGCCAGCAGTGACCCGGGTCCTCAAGAGACCCAGTACTTC
>TRBD2|TRBV4-3|14|TRBJ2-1|.
CASSQEPSGREQFF
TGCGCCAGCAGCCAAGAGCCTAGCGGGAGAGAGCAGTTCTTC
>.|TRBV12-3/TRBV12-4|13|TRBJ2-4|.
CASSSGGKNIQYF
TGTGCCAGCAGTTCAGGAGGGAAAAACATTCAGTACTTC
>.|TRBV7-9|13|TRBJ1-2|many
CASSLALGDGYTF
TGTGCCAGCAGCTTAGCGCTTGGGGACGGCTACACCTTC
>.|TRBV12-3/TRBV12-4|15|TRBJ2-5|few
CASSPSGRGQETQYF
TGTGCCAGCAGTCCCTCCGGCAGGGGCCAAGAGACCCAGTACTTC
>.|TRBV7-7|13|TRBJ2-5|few
CASSFGHQETQYF
TGTGCTAGCAGCTTTGGGCATCAGGAGACCCAGTACTTC